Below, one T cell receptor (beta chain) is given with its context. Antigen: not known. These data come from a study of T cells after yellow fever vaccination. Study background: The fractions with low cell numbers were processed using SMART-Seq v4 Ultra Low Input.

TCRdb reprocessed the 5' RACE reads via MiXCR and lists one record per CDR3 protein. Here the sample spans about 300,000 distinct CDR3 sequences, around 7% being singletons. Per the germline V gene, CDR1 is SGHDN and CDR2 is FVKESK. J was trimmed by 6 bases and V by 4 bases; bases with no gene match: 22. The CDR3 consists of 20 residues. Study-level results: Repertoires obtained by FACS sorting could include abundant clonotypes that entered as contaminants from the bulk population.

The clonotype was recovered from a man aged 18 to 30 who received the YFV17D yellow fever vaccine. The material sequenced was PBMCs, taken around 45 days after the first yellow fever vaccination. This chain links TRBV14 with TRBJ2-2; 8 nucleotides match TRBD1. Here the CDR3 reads CASSPTGRGARQGKAGELFF. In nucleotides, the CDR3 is TGTGCCAGCAGCCCGACCGGACGGGGCGCTCGACAGGGGAAAGCCGGGGAGCTGTTTTTT.